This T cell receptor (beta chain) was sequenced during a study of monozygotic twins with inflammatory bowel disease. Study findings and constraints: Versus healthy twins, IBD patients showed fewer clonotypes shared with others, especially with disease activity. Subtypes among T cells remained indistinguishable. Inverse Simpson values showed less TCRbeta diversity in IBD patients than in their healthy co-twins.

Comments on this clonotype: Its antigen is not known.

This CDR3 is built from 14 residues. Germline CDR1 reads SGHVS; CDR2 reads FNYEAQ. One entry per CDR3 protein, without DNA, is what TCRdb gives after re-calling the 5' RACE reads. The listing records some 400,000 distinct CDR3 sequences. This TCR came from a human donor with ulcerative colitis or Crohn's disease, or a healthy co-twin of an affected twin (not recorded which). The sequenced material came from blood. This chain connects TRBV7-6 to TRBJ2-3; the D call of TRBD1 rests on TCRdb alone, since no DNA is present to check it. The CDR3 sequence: CASSLAWTGNTQYF.